This record looks at one T cell receptor (beta chain) sequence and its context. The clone's antigen remains unknown. No much larger clone is present one base from it, and per-base qualities are unavailable. The five infectious villitis placentae, four with confirmed cytomegalovirus and one with Toxoplasma gondii, were included without being matched to the other groups. The mothers in the infectious villitis group were younger, carried smaller fetuses, and either delivered preterm or experienced intrauterine demise in a couple of cases. After delivery, placentae were collected and subjected to gross and histological evaluation prior to the selection of archival tissue. Five 10-micron scrolls were cut from each FFPE block, and DNA was isolated using the AllPrep DNA/RNA FFPE Tissue kit. DNA concentration and purity were evaluated by NanoDrop, whereas RNA quality was assessed on a Bioanalyzer. The CDR3 runs 14 residues from the cysteine to the phenylalanine. Only the CDR3 DNA is retained, 42 bases long and in frame from the first base. The germline V gene yields SGHTA for CDR1 and FQGTGA for CDR2. V loses 0 bases, J loses 1 base, and the germline ends lie 3 bases apart.

This specimen belongs to a study of T cells in placental villitis. Some background on the complete study: The study compared placental TCR-beta repertoires across villitis of unknown etiology, gestational-age-matched unaffected controls, and infectious villitis to test an allograft-versus-infection hypothesis. Study-level results and caveats: CMV-specific clone frequencies were higher in infectious CMV cases than in villitis of unknown etiology (approximately 0.01 vs 0.00098), which did not differ from controls. Sequencing bulk tissue made it impossible to distinguish helper, regulatory or cytotoxic T cells or to tell maternal from fetal T cells, and the approach excluded gamma-delta receptors. Small amounts of decidua were contained in the paraffin blocks, so some of the captured T cells, especially in controls, may have been decidual rather than villous infiltrates.

The immunoSEQ v4 bias-controlled multiplex PCR assay, performed blinded to group allocation, was used to amplify TCR-beta CDR3 regions from genomic DNA. Reference gene primers were added alongside TCR-beta primers to estimate nucleated cell and T cell quantities per sample. Sequencing of the libraries was performed on an Illumina MiSeq with a 100-cycle paired-end protocol. On the study's bioinformatics: Diversity and richness were calculated in immunoSEQ Analyzer software; richness by iChao1, clonality based on Pielou evenness and Shannon diversity (0-1, higher means less diverse). CDR3 amino acid sequences together with their V/J genes were searched in VDJdb for CMV, EBV and influenza A specificities using confidence 3 and substitution 2. The Morisita-Horn index was used to assess TCR-beta amino acid clonotype overlap between villitis of unknown etiology, infectious villitis and control repertoires. Drawn from immuneACCESS, this table holds only the in-frame rearrangements with V and J called that TCRdb kept. Clones are partly lost; checked studies trace under half to an unresolved V gene and leave the rest unexplained. That table gives V, J and clone size, and the DNA gave D and trimming. Recorded for this sample are several thousand clones; approximately 78% of them occurred a single time. The ten largest make up roughly 8.7% of the sample.

The chain joins TRBV7-3 to TRBJ2-2; the D gene is unclear. Sequencing was carried out using placental tissue containing maternal and fetal cells. The clonotype originates from a human patient with infectious villitis; the placental T cells may come from both mother and fetus. Here the CDR3 is given as CASSLTGNTGELFF. The nucleotides read TGTGCCAGCAGCTTAACAGGGAACACCGGGGAGCTGTTTTTT.